This T cell receptor beta chain was recovered during a study of T cell changes during pregnancy in multiple sclerosis. The CDR3 extends over 16 amino acids. The germline V and J ends were trimmed by 1 base and 6 bases, with 16 bases remaining between them. Germline CDR1 reads SGHTA; CDR2 reads FQGNSA. Using immunoSEQ multiplex PCR, the repertoire was profiled, and TCRdb retains in-frame clones only, with some absent. The sample has about 38,000 clones; around 90% are singletons. The receptor's source is a female donor in good health, enrolled as a control in a pregnancy study. V and J are TRBV7-2 and TRBJ1-3, with D possibly TRBD1 on 5 matching bases. The specimen was CD4+ T cells from peripheral blood mononuclear cells, collected after pregnancy. The CDR3 sequence is CASSLVSSGGKNTIYF. The CDR3 DNA sequence: TGTGCCAGCAGCTTAGTTTCATCCGGGGGTAAAAACACCATATATTTT. Based on the CDR3 plus reference TRBV7-2 and TRBJ1-3, the full variable domain is GAGVSQSPSNKVTEKGKDVELRCDPISGHTALYWYRQSLGQGLEFLIYFQGNSAPDKSGLPSDRFSAERTGGSVSTLTIQRTQQEDSAVYLCASSLVSSGGKNTIYFGEGSWLTVV.